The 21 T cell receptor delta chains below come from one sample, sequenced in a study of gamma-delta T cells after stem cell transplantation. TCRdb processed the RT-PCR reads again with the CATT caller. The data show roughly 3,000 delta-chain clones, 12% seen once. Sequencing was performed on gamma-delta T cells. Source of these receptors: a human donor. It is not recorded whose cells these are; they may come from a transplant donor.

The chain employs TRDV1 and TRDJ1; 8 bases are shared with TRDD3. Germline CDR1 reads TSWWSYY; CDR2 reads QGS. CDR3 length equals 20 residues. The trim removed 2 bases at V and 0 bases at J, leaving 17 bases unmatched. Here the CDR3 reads CALGEVFSHRLGDHTDKLIF. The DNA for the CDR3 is TGTGCTCTTGGGGAAGTTTTTTCCCATAGGCTGGGGGACCACACCGATAAACTCATCTTT.

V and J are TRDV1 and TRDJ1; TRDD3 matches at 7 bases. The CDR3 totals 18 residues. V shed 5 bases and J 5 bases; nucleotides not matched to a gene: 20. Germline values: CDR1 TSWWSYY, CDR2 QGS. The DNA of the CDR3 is TGTGCTCTTGGGCCGGCTGGGGGTCCCGCGGAGATTTTAGATAAACTCATCTTT. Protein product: CALGPAGGPAEILDKLIF.

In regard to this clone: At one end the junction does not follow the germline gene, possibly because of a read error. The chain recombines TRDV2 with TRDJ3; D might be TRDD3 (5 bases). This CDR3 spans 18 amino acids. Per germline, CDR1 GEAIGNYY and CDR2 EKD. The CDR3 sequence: CACGPLGGSSWYTLQMFF. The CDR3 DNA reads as TGTGCCTGTGGACCTCTCGGGGGCTCCTCCTGGTACACCCTACAGATGTTTTTC.

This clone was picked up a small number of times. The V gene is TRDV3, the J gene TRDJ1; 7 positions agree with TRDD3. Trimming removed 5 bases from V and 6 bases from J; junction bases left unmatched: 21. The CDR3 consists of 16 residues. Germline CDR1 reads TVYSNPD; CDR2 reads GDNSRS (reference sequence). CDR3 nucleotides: TGTGCCCTTTCGCCTCGGATAGTACTGGGGTCGAATAAACTCATCTTT. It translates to CALSPRIVLGSNKLIF.

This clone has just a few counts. The CDR3 reads CACDTGTYWDTRDTRQMFF. In DNA form, the CDR3 reads TGTGCCTGTGACACCGGAACCTACTGGGATACCAGGGACACCCGACAGATGTTTTTC. This chain uses TRDV2 with TRDJ3; 7 nucleotides agree with TRDD3. The CDR3 loop spans 19 amino acids. Germline V gives CDR1 GEAIGNYY, CDR2 EKD. Trimming removed 0 bases from V and 5 bases from J; junction bases left unmatched: 12.

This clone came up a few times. The CDR3 DNA reads TGTGCAGCCTCCTCCGTACTGGGGGATACGCGTATGGACTGGGACACCCGACAGATGTTTTTC. Amino acids: CAASSVLGDTRMDWDTRQMFF. The genes are TRAV29/DV5 and TRDJ3, with 13 bases identical to TRDD3. The CDR3 length is 21 residues. J was trimmed by 3 bases and V by 5 bases; bases with no gene match: 17. Germline V gives CDR1 NSMFDY, CDR2 ISSIKDK.

The CDR3 is CAASVSVGTVTTGGYTDKLIF. Here the CDR3 DNA reads TGTGCAGCAAGCGTCTCAGTTGGCACGGTCACTACTGGGGGGTACACCGATAAACTCATCTTT. J is TRDJ1 and V is TRAV29/DV5; 8 positions match TRDD3. TCRdb leaves out the J gene; it was filled in here by matching the DNA to germline. Germline CDR1 NSMFDY, CDR2 ISSIKDK. V shed 0 bases, J shed 0 bases, and the junction held 22 bases outside the gene matches. The CDR3 totals 21 residues.

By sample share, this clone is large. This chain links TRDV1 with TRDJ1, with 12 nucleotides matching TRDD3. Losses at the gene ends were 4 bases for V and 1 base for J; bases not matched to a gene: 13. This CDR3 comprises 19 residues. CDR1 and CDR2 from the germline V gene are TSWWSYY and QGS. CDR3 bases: TGTGCTCTTGGGGCAATCCTAGACTGGGGGATACCGTGCACCGATAAACTCATCTTT. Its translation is CALGAILDWGIPCTDKLIF.

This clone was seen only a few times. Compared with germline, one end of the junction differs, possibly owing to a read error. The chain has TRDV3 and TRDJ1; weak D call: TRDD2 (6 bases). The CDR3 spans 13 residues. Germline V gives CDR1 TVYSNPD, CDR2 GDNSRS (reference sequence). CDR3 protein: CAFSFHPTDKPIF. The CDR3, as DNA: TGTGCCTTTAGCTTCCATCCTACCGATAAACCCATCTTT.

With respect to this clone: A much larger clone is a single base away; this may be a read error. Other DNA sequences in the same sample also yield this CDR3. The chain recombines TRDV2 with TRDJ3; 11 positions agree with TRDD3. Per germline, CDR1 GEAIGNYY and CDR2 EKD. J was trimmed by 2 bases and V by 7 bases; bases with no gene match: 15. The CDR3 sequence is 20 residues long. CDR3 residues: CACDSVLGDKETWDTRQMFF. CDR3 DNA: TGTGCCTGCGACTCCGTACTGGGGGATAAAGAGACCTGGGACACCCGACAGATGTTTTTC.

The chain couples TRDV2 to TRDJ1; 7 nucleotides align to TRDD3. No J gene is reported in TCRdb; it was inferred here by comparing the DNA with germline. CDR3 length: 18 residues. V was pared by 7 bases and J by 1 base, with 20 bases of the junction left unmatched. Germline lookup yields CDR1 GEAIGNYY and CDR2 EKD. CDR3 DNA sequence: TGTGCCTGCTCAGAGAACTCGGAAGGGGGATGGCCCACCGATAAACTCATCTTT. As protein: CACSENSEGGWPTDKLIF.

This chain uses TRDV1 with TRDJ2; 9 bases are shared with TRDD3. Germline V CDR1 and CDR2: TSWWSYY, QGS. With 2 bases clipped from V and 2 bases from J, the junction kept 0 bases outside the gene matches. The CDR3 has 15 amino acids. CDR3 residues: CALGEGGYLTAQLFF. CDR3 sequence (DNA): TGTGCTCTTGGGGAAGGGGGATACTTGACAGCACAACTCTTCTTT.

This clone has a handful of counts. CDR3 nucleotide sequence: TGTGCTCTTGGGGAACGGAGCAGGGGGACCAACGCCGATAAACTCATCTTT. Encoded protein: CALGERSRGTNADKLIF. V and J are TRDV1 and TRDJ1, with D maybe TRDD3 (6 bases). Germline lookup yields CDR1 TSWWSYY and CDR2 QGS. Trimming left V 1 base short and J 3 bases short, with 18 bases between. The CDR3 is made up of 17 amino acids.

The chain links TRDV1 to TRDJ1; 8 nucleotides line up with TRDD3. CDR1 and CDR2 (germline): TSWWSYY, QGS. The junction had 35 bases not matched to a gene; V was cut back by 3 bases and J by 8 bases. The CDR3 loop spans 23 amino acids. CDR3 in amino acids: CALGEGISFLEGDNPSLRGKLIF. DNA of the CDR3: TGTGCTCTTGGGGAGGGGATTTCGTTTCTGGAGGGGGATAATCCCTCTCTCCGGGGCAAACTCATCTTT.

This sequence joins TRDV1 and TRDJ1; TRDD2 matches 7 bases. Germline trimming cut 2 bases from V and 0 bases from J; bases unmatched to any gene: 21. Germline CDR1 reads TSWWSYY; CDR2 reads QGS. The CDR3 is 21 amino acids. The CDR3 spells CALGESFLPAIPLSYTDKLIF. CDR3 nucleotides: TGTGCTCTTGGGGAATCATTCCTACCCGCGATCCCCCTTTCGTACACCGATAAACTCATCTTT.

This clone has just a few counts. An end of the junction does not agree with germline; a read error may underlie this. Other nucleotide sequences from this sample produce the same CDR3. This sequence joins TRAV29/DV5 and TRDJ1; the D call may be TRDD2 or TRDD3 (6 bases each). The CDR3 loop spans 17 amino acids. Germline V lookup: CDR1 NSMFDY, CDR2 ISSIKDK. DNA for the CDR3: TGTGCCGCAAGCCACCTTCCGATAACCGATGATACGGTTAAACTCATCTTT. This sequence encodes CAASHLPITDDTVKLIF.

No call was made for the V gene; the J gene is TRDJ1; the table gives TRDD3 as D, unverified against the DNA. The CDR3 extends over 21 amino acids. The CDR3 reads CALGLPTARLGDTVGTDKLIF. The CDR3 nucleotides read TGTGCTCTTGGGCTCCCTACTGCGCGGCTGGGGGATACGGTAGGCACCGATAAACTCATCTTT.

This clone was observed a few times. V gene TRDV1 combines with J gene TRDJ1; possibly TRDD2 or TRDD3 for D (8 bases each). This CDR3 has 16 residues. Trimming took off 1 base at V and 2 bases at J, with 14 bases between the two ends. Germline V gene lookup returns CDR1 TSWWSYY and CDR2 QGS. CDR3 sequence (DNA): TGTGCTCTTGGGGAACCTTCCTACTGGGGGACCGATAAACTCATCTTT. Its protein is CALGEPSYWGTDKLIF.

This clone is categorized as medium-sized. CDR3 nucleotide sequence: TGTGCAGCCGGGGGCTGGGGGGCCTTTTACACCGATAAACTCATCTTT. Residues: CAAGGWGAFYTDKLIF. The V call is TRAV29/DV5, the J call TRDJ1, with 7 bases fitting TRDD3. CDR1 is NSMFDY, CDR2 ISSIKDK, per germline. There are 16 residues in the CDR3. V lost 5 bases, J lost 0 bases, and 13 bases stayed unmatched.

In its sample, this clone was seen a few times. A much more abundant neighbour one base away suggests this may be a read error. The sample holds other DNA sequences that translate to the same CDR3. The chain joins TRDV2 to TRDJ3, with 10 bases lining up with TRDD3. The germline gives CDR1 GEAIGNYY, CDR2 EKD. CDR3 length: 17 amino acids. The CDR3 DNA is TGTGCCTGTGACACTGGGGGATACTCCTGGGACACCCGACAAATGTTTTTC. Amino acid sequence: CACDTGGYSWDTRQMFF.

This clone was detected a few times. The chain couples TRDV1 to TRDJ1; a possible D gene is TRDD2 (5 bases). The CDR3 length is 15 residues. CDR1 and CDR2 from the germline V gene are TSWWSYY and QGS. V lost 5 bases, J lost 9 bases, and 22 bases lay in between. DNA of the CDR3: TGTGCTCTTGGGCCCGCCTTCTGGTCGAGAATTCAACTCATCTTT. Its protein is CALGPAFWSRIQLIF.